This TCR beta chain was observed in a study of blood T cell repertoires in COVID-19. Study-wide background: COVID-19 samples from acute and convalescent phases originated in the United States, Italy and Spain.

Those enrolled, adults aged about 18 to 89 years, came from about two dozen US areas. V dropped 2 bases and J dropped 7 bases, with 12 bases sitting between them. There are 15 residues in the CDR3. Germline V lookup: CDR1 SNHLY, CDR2 FYNNEI. Profiled with immunoSEQ multiplex PCR; TCRdb holds only in-frame clones, not every one. The sample records 200,000 to 250,000 clones, approximately 84% being singletons. The sequence derives from a man aged 40-50 years who had recovered from COVID-19. V gene TRBV2 combines with J gene TRBJ1-6; D perhaps matches TRBD1 (5 bases). The source material was PBMCs or T cells enriched from blood (not recorded which). The CDR3: CASSESGGSNSPLHF. In DNA, the CDR3 is TGTGCCAGCAGTGAATCCGGGGGGTCCAATTCACCCCTCCACTTT.